Sequencing of this TCR beta chain was carried out in a study of blood T cell repertoires in COVID-19. Clones were read by immunoSEQ multiplex PCR, and TCRdb kept only the in-frame ones, dropping some. Here the sample spans about 210,000 clones, about 83% being singletons. The CDR3 contains 15 residues. Germline V gene sequence: CDR1 MNHEY, CDR2 SMNVEV (reference sequence). V was cut by 7 bases and J by 2 bases, with 17 bases left in between. This chain connects TRBV27 to TRBJ1-1; possible D gene TRBD1, 6 bases. The specimen sequenced was peripheral blood. The sequence was obtained from a woman aged 50 to 65 with active or convalescent COVID-19. CDR3 bases: TGTGCCAGCAACTCTTGGGGGGGCGCAAACACTGAAGCTTTCTTT. Its protein is CASNSWGGANTEAFF.